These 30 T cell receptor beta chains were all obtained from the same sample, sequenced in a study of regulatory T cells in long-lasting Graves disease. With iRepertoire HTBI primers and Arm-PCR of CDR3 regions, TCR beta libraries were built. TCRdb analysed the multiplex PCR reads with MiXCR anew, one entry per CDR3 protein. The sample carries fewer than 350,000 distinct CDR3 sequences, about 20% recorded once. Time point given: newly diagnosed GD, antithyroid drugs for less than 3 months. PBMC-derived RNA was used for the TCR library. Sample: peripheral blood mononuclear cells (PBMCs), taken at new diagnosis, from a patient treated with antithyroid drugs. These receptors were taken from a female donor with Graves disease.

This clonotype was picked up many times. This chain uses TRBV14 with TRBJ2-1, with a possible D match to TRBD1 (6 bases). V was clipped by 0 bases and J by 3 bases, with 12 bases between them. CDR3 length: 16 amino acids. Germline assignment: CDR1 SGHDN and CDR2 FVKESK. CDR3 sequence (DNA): TGTGCCAGCAGCCAAGAAGCAGGGGTCTTCTACAATGAGCAGTTCTTC. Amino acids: CASSQEAGVFYNEQFF.

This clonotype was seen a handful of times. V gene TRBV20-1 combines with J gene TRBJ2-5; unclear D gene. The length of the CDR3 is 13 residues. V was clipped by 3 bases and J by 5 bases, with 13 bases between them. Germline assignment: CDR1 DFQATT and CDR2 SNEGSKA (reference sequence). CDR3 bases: TGCAGTGCTAGGCGAGATTTAGGGGAGACCCAGTACTTC. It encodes CSARRDLGETQYF.

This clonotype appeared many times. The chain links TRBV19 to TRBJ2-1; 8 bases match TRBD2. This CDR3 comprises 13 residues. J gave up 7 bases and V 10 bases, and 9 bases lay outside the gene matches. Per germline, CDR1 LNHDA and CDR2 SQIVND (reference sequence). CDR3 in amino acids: CATYHPSGNEQFF. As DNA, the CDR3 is TGTGCCACCTACCATCCTAGCGGGAATGAGCAGTTCTTC.

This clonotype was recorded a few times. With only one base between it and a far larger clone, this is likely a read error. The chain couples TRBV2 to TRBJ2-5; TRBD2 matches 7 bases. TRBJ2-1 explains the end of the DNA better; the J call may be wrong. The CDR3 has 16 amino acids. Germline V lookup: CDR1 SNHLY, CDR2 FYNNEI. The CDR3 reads CASRGVAGETYNEQFF. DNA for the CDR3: TGTGCCAGCAGAGGGGTCGCGGGAGAGACCTACAATGAGCAGTTCTTC.

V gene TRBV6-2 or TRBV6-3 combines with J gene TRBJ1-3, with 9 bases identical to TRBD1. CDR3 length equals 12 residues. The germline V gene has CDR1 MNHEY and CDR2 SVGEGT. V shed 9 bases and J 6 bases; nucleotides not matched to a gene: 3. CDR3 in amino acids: CARTGGQNTIYF. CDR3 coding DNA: TGTGCCAGGACAGGGGGTCAAAACACCATATATTTT.

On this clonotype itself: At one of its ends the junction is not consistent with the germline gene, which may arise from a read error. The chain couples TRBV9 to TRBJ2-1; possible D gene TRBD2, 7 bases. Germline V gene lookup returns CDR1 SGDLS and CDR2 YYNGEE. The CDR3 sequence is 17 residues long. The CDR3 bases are TGTGCCAGCAGCGTGTACCCAACTGCGGGGGCCTACAATGGGCAGTTCTTC. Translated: CASSVYPTAGAYNGQFF.

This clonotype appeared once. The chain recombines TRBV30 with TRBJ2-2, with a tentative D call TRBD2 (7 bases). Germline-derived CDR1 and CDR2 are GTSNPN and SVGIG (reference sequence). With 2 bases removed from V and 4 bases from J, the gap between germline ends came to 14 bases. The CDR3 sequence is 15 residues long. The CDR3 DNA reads TGTGCCTGGAGTAGGGGGGGAGTAGGCACCGGGGAGCTGTTTTTT. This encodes CAWSRGGVGTGELFF.

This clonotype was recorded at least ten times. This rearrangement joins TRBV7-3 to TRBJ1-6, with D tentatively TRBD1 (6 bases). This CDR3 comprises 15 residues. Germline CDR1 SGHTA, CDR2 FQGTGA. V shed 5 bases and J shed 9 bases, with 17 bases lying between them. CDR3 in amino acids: CASSPYGGAGSPLHF. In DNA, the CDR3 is TGTGCCAGCAGCCCATACGGGGGGGCAGGTTCACCCCTCCACTTT.

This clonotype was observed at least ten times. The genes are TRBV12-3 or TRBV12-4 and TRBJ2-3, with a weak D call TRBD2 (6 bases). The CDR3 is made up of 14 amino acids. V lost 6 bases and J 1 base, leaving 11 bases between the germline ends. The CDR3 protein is CASSWEEGTDTQYF. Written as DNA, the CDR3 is TGTGCCAGCAGCTGGGAGGAAGGCACAGATACGCAGTATTTT.

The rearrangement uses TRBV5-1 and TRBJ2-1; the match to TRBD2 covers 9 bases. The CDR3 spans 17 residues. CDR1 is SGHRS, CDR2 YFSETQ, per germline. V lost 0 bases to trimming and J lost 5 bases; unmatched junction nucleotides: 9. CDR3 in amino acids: CASSLGLLVAGDNEQFF. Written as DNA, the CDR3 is TGCGCCAGCAGCTTGGGGCTTTTGGTAGCGGGAGACAATGAGCAGTTCTTC.

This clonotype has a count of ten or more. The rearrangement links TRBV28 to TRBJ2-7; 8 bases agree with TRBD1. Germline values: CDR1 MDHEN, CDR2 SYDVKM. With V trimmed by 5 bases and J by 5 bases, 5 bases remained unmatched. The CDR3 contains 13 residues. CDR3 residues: CASSGDRFNEQYF. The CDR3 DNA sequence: TGTGCCAGCAGTGGGGACAGGTTCAACGAGCAGTACTTC.

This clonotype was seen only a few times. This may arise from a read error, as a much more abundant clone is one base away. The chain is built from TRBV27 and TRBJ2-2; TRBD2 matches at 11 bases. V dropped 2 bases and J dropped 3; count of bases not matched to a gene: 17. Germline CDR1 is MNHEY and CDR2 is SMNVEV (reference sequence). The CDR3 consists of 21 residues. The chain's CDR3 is CASSLRLSTLAGGPHTGELFF. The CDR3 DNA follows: TGTGCCAGCAGTTTAAGGCTCTCCACCTTAGCGGGAGGGCCACACACCGGGGAGCTGTTTTTT.

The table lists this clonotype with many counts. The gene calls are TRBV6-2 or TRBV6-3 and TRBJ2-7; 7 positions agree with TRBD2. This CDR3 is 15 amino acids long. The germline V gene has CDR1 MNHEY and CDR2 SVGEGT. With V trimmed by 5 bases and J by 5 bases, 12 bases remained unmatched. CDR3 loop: CASSEEASGGDEQYF. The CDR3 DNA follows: TGTGCCAGCAGTGAAGAGGCTAGCGGAGGGGACGAGCAGTACTTC.

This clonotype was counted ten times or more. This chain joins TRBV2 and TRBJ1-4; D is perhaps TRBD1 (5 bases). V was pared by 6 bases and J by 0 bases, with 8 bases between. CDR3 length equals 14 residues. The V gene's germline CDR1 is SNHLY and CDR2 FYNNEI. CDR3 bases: TGTGCCAGCAGCATGACAGCAACTAATGAAAAACTGTTTTTT. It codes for CASSMTATNEKLFF.

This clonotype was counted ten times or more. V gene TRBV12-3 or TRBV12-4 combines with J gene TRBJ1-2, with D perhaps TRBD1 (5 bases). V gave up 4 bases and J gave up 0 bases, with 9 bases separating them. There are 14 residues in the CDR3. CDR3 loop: CASSSLTANYGYTF. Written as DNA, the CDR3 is TGTGCCAGCAGTTCCCTGACAGCTAACTATGGCTACACCTTC.

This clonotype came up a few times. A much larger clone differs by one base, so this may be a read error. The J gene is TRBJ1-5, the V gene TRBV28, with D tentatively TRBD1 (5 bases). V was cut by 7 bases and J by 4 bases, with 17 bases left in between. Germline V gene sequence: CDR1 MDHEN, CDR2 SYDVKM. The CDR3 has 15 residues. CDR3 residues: CASNQLRGENQPQHF. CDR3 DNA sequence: TGTGCCAGCAATCAACTCCGGGGGGAAAATCAGCCCCAGCATTTT.

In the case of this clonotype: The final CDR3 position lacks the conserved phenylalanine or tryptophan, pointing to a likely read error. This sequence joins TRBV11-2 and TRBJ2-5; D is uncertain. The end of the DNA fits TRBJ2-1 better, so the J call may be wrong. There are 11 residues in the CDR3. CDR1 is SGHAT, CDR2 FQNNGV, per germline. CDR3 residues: CASSWAETQFL. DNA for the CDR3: TGTGCCAGCAGCTGGGCCGAGACCCAGTTCTTG.

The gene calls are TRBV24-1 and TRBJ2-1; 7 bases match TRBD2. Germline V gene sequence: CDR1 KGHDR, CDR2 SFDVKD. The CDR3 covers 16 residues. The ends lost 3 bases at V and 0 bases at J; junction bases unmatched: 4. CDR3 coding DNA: TGTGCCACCAGTGATCCCGGCGGGGGCTCCTACAATGAGCAGTTCTTC. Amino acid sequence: CATSDPGGGSYNEQFF.

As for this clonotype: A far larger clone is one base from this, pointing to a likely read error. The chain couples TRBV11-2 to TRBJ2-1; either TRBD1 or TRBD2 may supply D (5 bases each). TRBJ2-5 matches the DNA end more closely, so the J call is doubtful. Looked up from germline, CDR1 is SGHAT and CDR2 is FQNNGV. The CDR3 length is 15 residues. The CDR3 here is CANSLAWGIGETQYF. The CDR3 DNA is TGTGCCAACAGCTTAGCCTGGGGGATTGGAGAGACCCAGTACTTC.

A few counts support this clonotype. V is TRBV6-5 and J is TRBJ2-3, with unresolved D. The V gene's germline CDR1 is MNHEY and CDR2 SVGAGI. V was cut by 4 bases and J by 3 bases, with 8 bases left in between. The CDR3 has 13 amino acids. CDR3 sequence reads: CASSSEATDTQYF. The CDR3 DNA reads TGTGCCAGCAGTTCAGAAGCTACAGATACGCAGTATTTT.

The CDR3 nucleotides read TGCGCCAGCAGTCTAGCGGGTAACTCCTACAATGAGCAGTTCTTC. This translates into CASSLAGNSYNEQFF. The chain uses TRBV4-1 and TRBJ2-1; TRBD2 matches at 8 bases. Germline values: CDR1 MGHRA, CDR2 YSYEKL. Trimming took 6 bases from V and 0 from J; bases not matched to a gene: 4. This CDR3 spans 15 amino acids.

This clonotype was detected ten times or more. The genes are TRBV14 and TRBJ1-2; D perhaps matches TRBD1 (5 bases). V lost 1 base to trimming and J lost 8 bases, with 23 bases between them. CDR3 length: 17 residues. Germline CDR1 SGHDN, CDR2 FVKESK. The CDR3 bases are TGTGCCAGCAGCCAAGTAGGGGTCCCTGGCGTAGCATCAGGCTACACCTTC. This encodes CASSQVGVPGVASGYTF. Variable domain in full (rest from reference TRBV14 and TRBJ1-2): EAGVTQFPSHSVIEKGQTVTLRCDPISGHDNLYWYRRVMGKEIKFLLHFVKESKQDESGMPNNRFLAERTGGTYSTLKVQPAELEDSGVYFCASSQVGVPGVASGYTFGSGTRLTVV.

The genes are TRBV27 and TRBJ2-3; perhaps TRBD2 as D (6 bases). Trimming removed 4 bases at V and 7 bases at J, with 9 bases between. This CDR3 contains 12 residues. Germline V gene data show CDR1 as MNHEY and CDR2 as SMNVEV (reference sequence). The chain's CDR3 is CASSSGLYTQYF. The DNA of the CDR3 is TGTGCCAGCAGTTCGGGACTGTATACGCAGTATTTT.

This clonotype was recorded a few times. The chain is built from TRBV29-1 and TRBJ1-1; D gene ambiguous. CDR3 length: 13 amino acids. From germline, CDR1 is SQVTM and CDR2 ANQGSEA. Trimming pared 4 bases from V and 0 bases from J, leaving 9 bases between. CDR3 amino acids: CSVGPGLNTEAFF. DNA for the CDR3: TGCAGCGTTGGCCCGGGGTTGAACACTGAAGCTTTCTTT.

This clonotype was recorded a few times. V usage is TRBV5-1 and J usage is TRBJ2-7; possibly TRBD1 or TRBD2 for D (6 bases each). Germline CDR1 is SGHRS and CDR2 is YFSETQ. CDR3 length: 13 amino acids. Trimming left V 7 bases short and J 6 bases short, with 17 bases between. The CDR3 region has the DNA TGCGCCAGCCGATACTCTCCGGGGGCCGAGCAGTACTTC. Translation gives CASRYSPGAEQYF.

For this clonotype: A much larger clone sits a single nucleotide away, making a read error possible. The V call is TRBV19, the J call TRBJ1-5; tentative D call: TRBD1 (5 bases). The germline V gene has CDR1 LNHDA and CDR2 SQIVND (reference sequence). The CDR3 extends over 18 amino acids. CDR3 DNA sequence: TGTGCCAGTAGTATAGGGCCCCTCCGGGCCCAAGGGGATCAGCCCCGGCATTTT. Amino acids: CASSIGPLRAQGDQPRHF.

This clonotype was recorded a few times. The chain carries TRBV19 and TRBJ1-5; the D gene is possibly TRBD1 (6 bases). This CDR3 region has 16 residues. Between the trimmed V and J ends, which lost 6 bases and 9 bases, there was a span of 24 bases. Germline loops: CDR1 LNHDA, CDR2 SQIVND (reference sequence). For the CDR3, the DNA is TGTGCCAGTAGCCCGAGGGGTGACAGGTCGGTCCCGCCCCAGCATTTT. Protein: CASSPRGDRSVPPQHF. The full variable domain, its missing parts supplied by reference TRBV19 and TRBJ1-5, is DGGITQSPKYLFRKEGQNVTLSCEQNLNHDAMYWYRQDPGQGLRLIYYSQIVNDFQKGDIAEGYSVSREKKESFPLTVTSAQKNPTAFYLCASSPRGDRSVPPQHFGDGTRLSIL.

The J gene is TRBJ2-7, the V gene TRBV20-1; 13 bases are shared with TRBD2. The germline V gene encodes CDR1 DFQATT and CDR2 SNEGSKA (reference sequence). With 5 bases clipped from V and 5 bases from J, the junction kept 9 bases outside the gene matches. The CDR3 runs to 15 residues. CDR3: CSAPRTSGSRNEQYF. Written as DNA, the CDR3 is TGCAGTGCTCCACGGACTAGCGGGAGCCGTAACGAGCAGTACTTC.

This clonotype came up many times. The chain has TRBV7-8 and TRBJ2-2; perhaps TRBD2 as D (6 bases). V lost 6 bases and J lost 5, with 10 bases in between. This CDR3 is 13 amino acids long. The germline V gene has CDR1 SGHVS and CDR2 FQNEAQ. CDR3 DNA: TGTGCCAGCAGAAGAAGCGGGACCGGGGAGCTGTTTTTT. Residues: CASRRSGTGELFF.

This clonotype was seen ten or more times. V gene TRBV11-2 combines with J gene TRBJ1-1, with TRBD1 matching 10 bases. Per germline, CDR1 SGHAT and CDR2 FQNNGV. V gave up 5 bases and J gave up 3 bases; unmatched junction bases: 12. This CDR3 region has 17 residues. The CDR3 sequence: CASSLNRDRGWYTEAFF. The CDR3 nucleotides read TGTGCCAGCAGCCTGAACCGGGACAGGGGATGGTACACTGAAGCTTTCTTT.